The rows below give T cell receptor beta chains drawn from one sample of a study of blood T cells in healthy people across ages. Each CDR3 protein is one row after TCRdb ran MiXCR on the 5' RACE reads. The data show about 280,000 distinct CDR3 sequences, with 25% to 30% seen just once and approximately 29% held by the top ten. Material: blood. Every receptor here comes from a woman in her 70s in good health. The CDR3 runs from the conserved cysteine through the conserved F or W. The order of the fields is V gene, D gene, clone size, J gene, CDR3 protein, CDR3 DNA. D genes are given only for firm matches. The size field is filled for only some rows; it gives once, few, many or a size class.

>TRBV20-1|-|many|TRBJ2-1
CSAREDGKQGFRDEQFF
TGCAGTGCTAGAGAGGATGGCAAACAGGGTTTTCGCGATGAGCAGTTCTTC
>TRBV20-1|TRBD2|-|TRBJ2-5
CSVRLATSGLQETQYF
TGCAGTGTCAGATTAGCAACTAGCGGTTTACAAGAGACCCAGTACTTC
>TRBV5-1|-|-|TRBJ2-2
CASRVGAGELFF
TGCGCCAGCAGAGTCGGCGCCGGGGAGCTGTTTTTT
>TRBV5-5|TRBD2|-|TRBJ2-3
CASSLFAGDTDTQYF
TGTGCCAGCAGCTTGTTCGCGGGAGACACAGATACGCAGTATTTT
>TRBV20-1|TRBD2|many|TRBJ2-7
CSAELAGSYEQYF
TGCAGTGCGGAACTAGCGGGCTCCTACGAGCAGTACTTC
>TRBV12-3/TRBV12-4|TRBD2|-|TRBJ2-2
CASSLSSAGVFNTGELFF
TGTGCCAGCAGTTTATCATCGGCGGGGGTTTTCAACACCGGGGAGCTGTTTTTT
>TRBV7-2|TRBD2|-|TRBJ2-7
CASSWTGTSGWGEQYF
TGTGCCAGCAGCTGGACCGGGACTAGCGGATGGGGCGAGCAGTACTTC
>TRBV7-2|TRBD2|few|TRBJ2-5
CASSLGRLAGETQYF
TGTGCCAGCAGCTTAGGTAGACTAGCAGGGGAGACCCAGTACTTC
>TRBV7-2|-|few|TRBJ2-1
CASSEAGTGPNEQFF
TGTGCCAGCAGCGAGGCCGGGACTGGACCAAATGAGCAGTTCTTC
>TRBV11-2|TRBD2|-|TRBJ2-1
CASSLGASGSNEQFF
TGTGCCAGCAGCTTAGGGGCTAGCGGGAGCAATGAGCAGTTCTTC
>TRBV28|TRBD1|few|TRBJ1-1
CASTRRGPGTEAFF
TGTGCCAGCACCAGAAGGGGGCCGGGGACTGAAGCTTTCTTT
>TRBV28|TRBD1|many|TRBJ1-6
CASSWAGGNSPLHF
TGTGCCAGCAGTTGGGCAGGGGGGAACTCACCCCTCCACTTT
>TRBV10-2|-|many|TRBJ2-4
CASSESLGGNIQYF
TGCGCCAGCAGTGAGTCGCTGGGCGGGAACATTCAGTACTTC
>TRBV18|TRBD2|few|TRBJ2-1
CASSPHLAGGFYEQFF
TGTGCCAGCTCTCCACATCTAGCGGGAGGATTCTATGAGCAGTTCTTC
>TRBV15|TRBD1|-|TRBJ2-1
CATSRFEGTGAHREQFF
TGTGCCACCAGCAGATTCGAAGGGACAGGGGCCCACCGGGAGCAGTTCTTC
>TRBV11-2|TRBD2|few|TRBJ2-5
CASSLGLAGGRGETQYF
TGTGCCAGCAGCCTGGGACTAGCGGGAGGTAGAGGAGAGACCCAGTACTTC
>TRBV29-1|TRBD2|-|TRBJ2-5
CSAWAQEASGSLVEQYF
TGCAGCGCGTGGGCCCAAGAGGCTAGCGGGAGTTTGGTAGAGCAGTACTTC
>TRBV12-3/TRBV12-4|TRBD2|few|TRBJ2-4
CASSLAGGPGVGIQYF
TGTGCCAGCAGTCTAGCGGGAGGGCCTGGAGTGGGCATTCAGTACTTC
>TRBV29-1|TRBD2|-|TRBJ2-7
CSVEVGSGNYEQYF
TGCAGCGTTGAAGTCGGTAGCGGGAATTACGAGCAGTACTTC
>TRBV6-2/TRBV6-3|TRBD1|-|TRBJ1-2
CASSYSWTGKADGYTF
TGTGCCAGCAGTTACTCTTGGACAGGGAAGGCTGATGGCTACACCTTC
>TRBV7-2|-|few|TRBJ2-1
CASSQRGTLSSYNEQFF
TGTGCCAGCAGTCAGCGTGGGACGTTAAGCTCCTACAATGAGCAGTTCTTC
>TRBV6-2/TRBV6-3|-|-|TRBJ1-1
CASSLRWGIAFF
TGTGCCAGCAGCCTAAGGTGGGGGATTGCTTTCTTT
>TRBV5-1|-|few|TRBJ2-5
CASSLKGEETQYF
TGCGCCAGCAGCCTAAAAGGCGAAGAGACCCAGTACTTC
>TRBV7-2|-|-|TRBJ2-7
CASRAKTGLTYEQYF
TGTGCCAGCAGGGCTAAGACAGGACTCACCTACGAGCAGTACTTC
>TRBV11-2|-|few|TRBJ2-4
CASGGSLAKNIQYF
TGTGCCAGCGGGGGATCATTAGCCAAAAACATTCAGTACTTC
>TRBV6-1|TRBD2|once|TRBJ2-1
CASSVAGGPGDEQFF
TGTGCCAGCAGTGTAGCGGGGGGGCCGGGCGATGAGCAGTTCTTC
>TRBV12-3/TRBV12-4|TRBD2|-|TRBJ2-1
CASRYRTSGRMNEQFF
TGTGCCAGCAGGTATAGGACTAGCGGGAGGATGAATGAGCAGTTCTTC
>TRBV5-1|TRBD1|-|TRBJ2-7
CASSDATGFNEQYF
TGCGCCAGCAGCGACGCGACAGGGTTCAACGAGCAGTACTTC
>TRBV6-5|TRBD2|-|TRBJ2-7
CASSYLAEGSYEQYF
TGTGCCAGCAGTTACCTAGCGGAAGGGTCCTACGAGCAGTACTTC
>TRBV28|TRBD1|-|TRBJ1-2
CASSWDRGTYGYTF
TGTGCCAGCAGTTGGGACAGGGGGACATATGGCTACACCTTC
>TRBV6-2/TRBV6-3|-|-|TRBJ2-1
CASRQDLYNEQFF
TGTGCCAGCCGACAGGACCTCTACAATGAGCAGTTCTTC
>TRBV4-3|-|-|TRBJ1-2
CASSKLAGTDDGYTF
TGCGCCAGCAGCAAACTGGCCGGGACGGATGATGGCTACACCTTC
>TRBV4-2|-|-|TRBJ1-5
CASSQDLETQPQHF
TGTGCCAGCAGCCAAGATTTGGAAACTCAGCCCCAGCATTTT
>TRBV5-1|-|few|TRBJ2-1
CASSFPANNEQFF
TGCGCCAGCAGCTTTCCAGCCAACAATGAGCAGTTCTTC
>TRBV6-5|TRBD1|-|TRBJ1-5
CASSYPQRQGTAQPQHF
TGTGCCAGCAGTTACCCCCAACGACAGGGGACGGCTCAGCCCCAGCATTTT
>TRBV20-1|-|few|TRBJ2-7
CSASGYSYEQYF
TGCAGTGCTAGCGGTTACTCCTACGAGCAGTACTTC
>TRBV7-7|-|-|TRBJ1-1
CASSLHRDTEAFF
TGTGCTAGCAGCTTACACAGGGATACTGAAGCTTTCTTT
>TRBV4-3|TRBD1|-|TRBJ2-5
CASSQARRQGRMEETQYF
TGCGCCAGCAGCCAAGCGAGAAGACAGGGGAGAATGGAAGAGACCCAGTACTTC
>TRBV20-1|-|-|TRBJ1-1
CSARDAQGTNTEAFF
TGCAGTGCTAGAGATGCCCAGGGGACGAACACTGAGGCTTTCTTT
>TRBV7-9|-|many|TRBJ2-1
CASSTVAPRGYNEQFF
TGTGCCAGCAGCACGGTAGCCCCAAGAGGATACAATGAGCAGTTCTTC
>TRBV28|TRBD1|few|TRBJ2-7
CASRGQGAHEQYF
TGTGCCAGCAGGGGACAGGGGGCCCACGAGCAGTACTTC
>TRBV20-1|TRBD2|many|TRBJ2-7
CSAKAGSSYEQYF
TGCAGTGCGAAAGCGGGAAGCTCCTACGAGCAGTACTTC
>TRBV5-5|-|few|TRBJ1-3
CASSTGSSGNTIYF
TGTGCCAGCAGCACCGGTAGCTCTGGAAACACCATATATTTT
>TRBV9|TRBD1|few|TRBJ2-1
CASSVEAGGIGSYNEQLF
TGTGCCAGCAGCGTAGAAGCAGGGGGCATTGGCTCCTACAATGAGCAGCTCTTC
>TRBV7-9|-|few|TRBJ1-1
CASSLMAGQYTEAFF
TGTGCCAGCAGCTTAATGGCCGGTCAGTACACTGAAGCTTTCTTT
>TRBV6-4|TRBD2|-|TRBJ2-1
CASSDESSGSNEQFF
TGTGCCAGCAGTGACGAGTCTAGCGGGAGTAATGAGCAGTTCTTC
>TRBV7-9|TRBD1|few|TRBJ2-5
CASSATGGAETQYF
TGTGCCAGCAGCGCTACAGGGGGCGCGGAGACCCAGTACTTC
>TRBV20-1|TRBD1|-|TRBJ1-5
CSARDVVDRVQPQHF
TGCAGTGCTAGAGATGTGGTGGACAGGGTGCAGCCCCAGCATTTT
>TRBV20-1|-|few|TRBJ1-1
CSARDRKGGTEAFF
TGCAGTGCTAGAGATAGGAAGGGGGGGACTGAAGCTTTCTTT
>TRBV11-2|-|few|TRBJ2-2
CASSNTGSKSTGELFF
TGTGCCAGCAGCAACACAGGCTCAAAGAGCACCGGGGAGCTGTTTTTT